Shown below are 15 T cell receptor beta chains from a single sample sequenced in a study of shared clonotypes between healthy human individuals. CD45RO-negative, CCR7-positively selected cells formed the naive CD8 fraction, excluding terminally differentiated effector memory CD45RA+ cells. The assay was immunoSEQ multiplex PCR, and TCRdb's table has in-frame clones only and misses some. Here the sample spans about 2,100,000 clones, 85% to 95% being singletons. The sample taken for sequencing was naive CD8+ T cells from PBMCs. Source of these receptors: a man younger than 35 in good health. Some clones in this sample may be carry-over from other donors' samples.

This chain uses TRBV11-2 with TRBJ2-1; 10 nucleotides line up with TRBD2. The junction had 4 bases not matched to a gene; V was cut back by 0 bases and J by 2 bases. The CDR3 covers 17 residues. The germline V gene has CDR1 SGHAT and CDR2 FQNNGV. The chain's CDR3 is CASSLESSGGPYNEQFF. The CDR3 bases are TGTGCCAGCAGCTTAGAGTCTAGCGGGGGACCCTACAATGAGCAGTTCTTC.

The chain links TRBV10-3 to TRBJ2-7, with D hard to call. In germline, CDR1 is ENHRY, CDR2 SYGVKD. V dropped 5 bases and J dropped 6 bases, with 14 bases sitting between them. CDR3 length: 13 residues. The CDR3 DNA reads as TGTGCCATCAGTCAAGGGAACCCTCTCGAGCAGTACTTC. Protein: CAISQGNPLEQYF.

The rearrangement uses TRBV6-5 and TRBJ2-7; D gene unclear. The CDR3 is made up of 12 amino acids. V was pared by 1 base and J by 7 bases, with 8 bases between. Germline V gives CDR1 MNHEY, CDR2 SVGAGI. The CDR3 reads CASSYLGKEQYF. The CDR3 DNA sequence: TGTGCCAGCAGTTACTTAGGGAAAGAGCAGTACTTC.

The chain combines TRBV5-6 with TRBJ1-2, with D unresolved. The germline V gene has CDR1 SGHDT and CDR2 YYEEEE. CDR3 length: 15 amino acids. The V gene lost 4 bases and the J gene lost 0 bases, with 13 bases spanning the gap. As DNA, the CDR3 is TGTGCCAGCAGCCCCGACCGAAAGGCTAACTATGGCTACACCTTC. This encodes CASSPDRKANYGYTF.

The J gene is TRBJ2-5, the V gene TRBV7-9, with 8 nucleotides matching TRBD1. Per germline, CDR1 SEHNR and CDR2 FQNEAQ (reference sequence). The V segment lost 5 bases and the J segment 2 bases; nucleotides outside the gene matches: 7. This CDR3 is built from 15 residues. The CDR3 nucleotides are TGTGCCAGCAGCGTCTCTGGGACAGGTCAAGAGACCCAGTACTTC. This sequence encodes CASSVSGTGQETQYF.

This clone was counted a single time. This chain joins TRBV7-2 and TRBJ2-7; TRBD2 matches at 9 bases. V trimming: 2 bases; J trimming: 3 bases; junction bases outside the gene matches: 5. The CDR3 is made up of 15 amino acids. Germline lookup yields CDR1 SGHTA and CDR2 FQGNSA. The CDR3 is CASSLQAGGHYEQYF. The CDR3 DNA reads as TGTGCCAGCAGCTTACAAGCGGGAGGTCACTACGAGCAGTACTTC.

This chain uses TRBV9 with TRBJ2-1; 8 bases match TRBD1. The CDR3 length is 15 residues. Germline V lookup: CDR1 SGDLS, CDR2 YYNGEE. V gave up 4 bases and J gave up 3 bases; unmatched junction bases: 6. CDR3 DNA sequence: TGTGCCAGCAGCTCAGGACAGGGAGTCTACAATGAGCAGTTCTTC. Translation: CASSSGQGVYNEQFF.

Note on this clone: Other DNA sequences in this specimen translate into the identical CDR3. The chain employs TRBV7-3 and TRBJ2-5; no clear D. In germline, CDR1 is SGHTA, CDR2 FQGTGA. This CDR3 has 13 residues. Trimming cost V 0 bases and J 5 bases, with 7 bases left between them. The CDR3 protein is CASSLTPGETQYF. DNA for the CDR3: TGTGCCAGCAGCTTAACCCCGGGCGAGACCCAGTACTTC.

The V gene is TRBV29-1, the J gene TRBJ2-5; D assignment may be TRBD1 or TRBD2 (5 bases each). V was shortened by 4 bases and J by 2 bases, with 14 bases between the two germline ends. CDR3 size: 14 residues. From germline, CDR1 is SQVTM and CDR2 ANQGSEA. Here the CDR3 reads CSVGRGLGQETQYF. CDR3 nucleotide sequence: TGCAGCGTTGGCCGGGGCCTGGGGCAAGAGACCCAGTACTTC.

This chain connects TRBV9 to TRBJ1-1; the D gene is possibly TRBD1 (5 bases). CDR3 length: 17 amino acids. V dropped 4 bases and J dropped 3 bases, with 22 bases sitting between them. Germline V gene lookup returns CDR1 SGDLS and CDR2 YYNGEE. CDR3 in amino acids: CASSPGRGTARDTEAFF. As DNA, the CDR3 is TGTGCCAGCAGCCCAGGTCGGGGCACCGCCCGGGACACTGAAGCTTTCTTT.

V gene TRBV27 combines with J gene TRBJ1-1; D gene uncertain. The length of the CDR3 is 14 residues. V shed 4 bases and J shed 1 base, with 10 bases lying between them. Germline values: CDR1 MNHEY, CDR2 SMNVEV (reference sequence). The CDR3 DNA sequence: TGTGCCAGCAGTTCAGCCAAACCGAACACTGAAGCTTTCTTT. As protein: CASSSAKPNTEAFF.

This chain links TRBV9 with TRBJ2-3, with unresolved D. Germline V gives CDR1 SGDLS, CDR2 YYNGEE. V was trimmed by 4 bases and J by 2 bases, leaving 17 bases between them. There are 16 residues in the CDR3. The CDR3 here is CASSFKSGGHTDTQYF. DNA of the CDR3: TGTGCCAGCAGCTTCAAATCTGGTGGTCACACAGATACGCAGTATTTT.

This chain uses TRBV28 with TRBJ2-6; D remains unclear. In germline, CDR1 is MDHEN, CDR2 SYDVKM. This CDR3 region has 18 residues. Trimming shortened V by 10 bases and J by 2 bases, and 24 bases separated the two germline ends. CDR3 nucleotides: TGTGCCACCACCCTATTGAGGCCCGGAAGGCCTGGGGCCAACGTCCTGACTTTC. It encodes CATTLLRPGRPGANVLTF. Filled out from reference TRBV28 and TRBJ2-6, the complete variable domain reads DVKVTQSSRYLVKRTGEKVFLECVQDMDHENMFWYRQDPGLGLRLIYFSYDVKMKEKGDIPEGYSVSREKKERFSLILESASTNQTSMYLCATTLLRPGRPGANVLTFGAGSRLTVL.

The chain couples TRBV27 to TRBJ2-1; 13 nucleotides match TRBD2. With V trimmed by 3 bases and J by 6 bases, 5 bases remained unmatched. The CDR3 runs 16 residues. The germline V gene has CDR1 MNHEY and CDR2 SMNVEV (reference sequence). The CDR3 bases are TGTGCCAGCAGTTTCGAACTAGCGGGAGGGCCCAATGAGCAGTTCTTC. Amino acids: CASSFELAGGPNEQFF.

This sequence joins TRBV9 and TRBJ2-7; TRBD2 matches 14 bases. Germline V gene lookup returns CDR1 SGDLS and CDR2 YYNGEE. The CDR3 runs 15 residues. The ends lost 4 bases at V and 5 bases at J; junction bases unmatched: 5. The CDR3 spells CASSPRTSGRHEQYF. For the CDR3, the DNA is TGTGCCAGCAGCCCGAGGACTAGCGGGAGGCACGAGCAGTACTTC. The full variable domain, in which reference TRBV9 and TRBJ2-7 provide the parts outside the CDR3, is DSGVTQTPKHLITATGQRVTLRCSPRSGDLSVYWYQQSLDQGLQFLIQYYNGEERAKGNILERFSAQQFPDLHSELNLSSLELGDSALYFCASSPRTSGRHEQYFGPGTRLTVT.